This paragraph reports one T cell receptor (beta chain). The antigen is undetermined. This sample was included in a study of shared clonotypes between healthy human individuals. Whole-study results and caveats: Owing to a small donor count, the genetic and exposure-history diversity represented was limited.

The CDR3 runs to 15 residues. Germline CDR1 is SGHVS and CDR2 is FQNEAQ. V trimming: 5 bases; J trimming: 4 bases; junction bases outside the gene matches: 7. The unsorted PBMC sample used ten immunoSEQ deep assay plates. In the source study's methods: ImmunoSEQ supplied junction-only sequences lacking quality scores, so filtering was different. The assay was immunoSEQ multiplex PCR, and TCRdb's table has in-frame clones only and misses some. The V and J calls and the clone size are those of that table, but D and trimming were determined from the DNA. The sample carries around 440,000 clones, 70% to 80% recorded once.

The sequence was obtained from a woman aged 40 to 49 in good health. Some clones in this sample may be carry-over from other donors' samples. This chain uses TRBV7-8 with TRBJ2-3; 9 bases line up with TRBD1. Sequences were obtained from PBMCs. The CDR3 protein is CASSVYRGQSDTQYF. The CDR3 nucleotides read TGTGCCAGCAGCGTTTACAGGGGGCAGTCAGATACGCAGTATTTT.